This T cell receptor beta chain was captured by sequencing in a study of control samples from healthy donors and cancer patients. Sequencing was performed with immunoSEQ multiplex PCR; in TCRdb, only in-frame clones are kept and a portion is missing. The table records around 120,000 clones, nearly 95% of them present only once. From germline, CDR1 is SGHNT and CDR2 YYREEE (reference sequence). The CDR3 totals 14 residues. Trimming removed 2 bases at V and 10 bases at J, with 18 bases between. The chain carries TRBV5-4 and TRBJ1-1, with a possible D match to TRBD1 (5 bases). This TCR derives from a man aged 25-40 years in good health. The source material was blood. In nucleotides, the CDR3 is TGTGCCAGCAGCTTACCGGGGGAGTTTATACTAGCTTTCTTT. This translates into CASSLPGEFILAFF.